This T cell receptor (beta chain) was recovered during a study of beta chain features in type 1 diabetes. Concerning this clone itself: No antigen is known for it.

Findings and limits, study-wide: In all four CD4+ subsets, TCRB CDR3 length was significantly, moderately reduced in type 1 diabetes. Insertion counts at VDJ junctions were lower in type 1 diabetes patients, who also showed more deletions there. Any role of HLA type in TCRB rearrangement remained unresolved here.

Expressed TCRB transcripts were sequenced, since all the RNA that had been isolated was reverse transcribed. TCRdb's copy holds only in-frame clones and misses some; the assay was immunoSEQ multiplex PCR. The profile shows 280,000 or so clones, about 15% of them singletons. Populations obtained by sorting all exceeded 95% purity. The specimen was naive CD4+ T cells from blood. This clonotype was sampled from a man aged 18 to 35 with type 1 diabetes.

The CDR3 sequence is CASSYSRRETQYF. The CDR3 bases are TGTGCCAGCAGTTACTCAAGGCGGGAGACCCAGTACTTC. The gene calls are TRBV6-5 and TRBJ2-5; D gene ambiguous. V was pared by 0 bases and J by 5 bases, with 7 bases between. CDR1 MNHEY and CDR2 SVGAGI come from the germline V gene. The CDR3 is made up of 13 amino acids.